Following are 17 T cell receptor beta chains from one sample sequenced in a study of blood T cell repertoires in COVID-19. Libraries were prepared by immunoSEQ multiplex PCR; TCRdb keeps only in-frame clonotypes and omits some of them. Of 71,000 or so clones listed, about 90% were seen once; the top ten hold more than 15%. The sample taken for sequencing was peripheral blood. Receptors were obtained from an elderly man in a cohort sampled during active COVID-19.

V usage is TRBV5-5 and J usage is TRBJ2-3; the D gene is possibly TRBD1 (5 bases). The germline gives CDR1 SGHKS, CDR2 YYEKEE (reference sequence). Trimming cost V 1 base and J 6 bases, with 9 bases left between them. This CDR3 has 13 amino acids. In DNA, the CDR3 is TGTGCCAGCAGCTTGACAGGTGGGGATACGCAGTATTTT. This sequence encodes CASSLTGGDTQYF.

This sequence joins TRBV4-3 and TRBJ2-2, with 8 bases lining up with TRBD1. The CDR3 is 17 residues long. Per germline, CDR1 LGHNA and CDR2 YSLEER. V shed 1 base and J 2 bases; nucleotides not matched to a gene: 6. CDR3 region: CASSQASGTGNTGELFF. The CDR3 coding sequence is TGCGCCAGCAGCCAAGCCTCCGGGACAGGCAACACCGGGGAGCTGTTTTTT.

The chain joins TRBV5-8 to TRBJ1-1; D possibly corresponds to TRBD1 (5 bases). The CDR3 has 14 residues. The germline CDR1 and CDR2 sequences are SGHTS and YDEGEE. Trimming left V 0 bases short and J 4 bases short, with 10 bases between. The CDR3 sequence: CASSLVQGGTEAFF. In nucleotides, the CDR3 is TGTGCCAGCAGCTTGGTTCAGGGCGGCACTGAAGCTTTCTTT.

The rearrangement uses TRBV5-4 and TRBJ2-7; 9 nucleotides line up with TRBD1. Trimming cost V 4 bases and J 5 bases; bases outside gene matches: 4. CDR1 is SGHNT and CDR2 is YYREEE in the germline V gene (reference sequence). The CDR3 has 13 amino acids. The chain's CDR3 is CASSRDRAHEQYF. In nucleotides, the CDR3 is TGTGCCAGCAGCAGGGACAGGGCGCACGAGCAGTACTTC.

The chain combines TRBV18 with TRBJ2-5; TRBD1 is a possible D gene (5 bases). Trimming took off 6 bases at V and 4 bases at J, with 21 bases between the two ends. CDR3 length: 16 residues. The V gene's germline CDR1 is KGHSH and CDR2 LQKENI. The CDR3 region is CASSLPQAQAVETQYF. The CDR3, as DNA: TGTGCCAGCTCTCTCCCACAGGCTCAGGCGGTAGAGACCCAGTACTTC.

The V call is TRBV19, the J call TRBJ1-6; a weak D match, TRBD1 (5 bases). This CDR3 spans 12 amino acids. The V gene lost 2 bases and the J gene lost 12 bases, with 8 bases spanning the gap. The V gene's germline CDR1 is LNHDA and CDR2 SQIVND (reference sequence). CDR3 sequence reads: CASSIRGGPLHF. As DNA, the CDR3 is TGTGCCAGTAGTATAAGGGGAGGACCCCTCCACTTT. Based on the CDR3 plus reference TRBV19 and TRBJ1-6, the full variable domain is DGGITQSPKYLFRKEGQNVTLSCEQNLNHDAMYWYRQDPGQGLRLIYYSQIVNDFQKGDIAEGYSVSREKKESFPLTVTSAQKNPTAFYLCASSIRGGPLHFGNGTRLTVT.

V and J are TRBV7-2 and TRBJ2-5, with TRBD1 matching 9 bases. The CDR3 extends over 14 amino acids. J gave up 4 bases and V 4 bases, and 4 bases lay outside the gene matches. Germline V lookup: CDR1 SGHTA, CDR2 FQGNSA. The CDR3 nucleotides read TGTGCCAGCAGCTCGGGGACAGGGATAGAGACCCAGTACTTC. It encodes CASSSGTGIETQYF.

This chain connects TRBV19 to TRBJ2-7; D possibly corresponds to TRBD1 (5 bases). Looked up from germline, CDR1 is LNHDA and CDR2 is SQIVND (reference sequence). The CDR3 has 12 amino acids. The germline V and J ends were trimmed by 6 bases and 5 bases, with 11 bases remaining between them. The DNA for the CDR3 is TGTGCCAGTAGGCAGGGTATCGACGAGCAGTACTTC. Translating it yields CASRQGIDEQYF.

The V call is TRBV6-2 or TRBV6-3, the J call TRBJ1-6; D might be TRBD1 (6 bases). The germline V gene has CDR1 MNHEY and CDR2 SVGEGT. Trimming took 6 bases from V and 14 from J, leaving 14 bases between them. The CDR3 is made up of 12 amino acids. Here the CDR3 DNA reads TGTGCCAGCAGCTCACAGGGTCCCACCCTCCACTTT. This translates into CASSSQGPTLHF.

The chain couples TRBV27 to TRBJ2-7, with D perhaps matching TRBD2 (6 bases). Germline assignment: CDR1 MNHEY and CDR2 SMNVEV (reference sequence). Trimming removed 6 bases from V and 9 bases from J, with 18 bases in between. The length of the CDR3 is 13 residues. The CDR3 here is CASSFMEGSSQYF. For the CDR3, the DNA is TGTGCCAGCAGCTTTATGGAGGGTTCGTCGCAGTACTTC.

This clone was found once. The chain combines TRBV10-3 with TRBJ1-2, with 7 positions matching TRBD1. Per germline, CDR1 ENHRY and CDR2 SYGVKD. The CDR3 is made up of 13 amino acids. Germline trimming cut 5 bases from V and 7 bases from J; bases unmatched to any gene: 7. CDR3 in amino acids: CAISPTGYVGYTF. CDR3 DNA: TGTGCCATCAGTCCGACAGGGTACGTTGGCTACACCTTC.

The chain uses TRBV12-3 or TRBV12-4 and TRBJ2-7; D is unresolved. The CDR3 loop spans 12 amino acids. The V end was cut by 8 bases, the J end by 4 bases, with 12 bases between. This CDR3 reads CASSRLRYEQYF. The CDR3 nucleotides read TGTGCCAGCTCTAGACTCCGGTACGAGCAGTACTTC.

The chain joins TRBV7-8 to TRBJ2-1; D perhaps matches TRBD1 (6 bases). CDR3 length: 18 residues. V lost 3 bases to trimming and J lost 3 bases, with 21 bases between them. Germline V gives CDR1 SGHVS, CDR2 FQNEAQ. CDR3 sequence reads: CASSFPAGTPARYNEQFF. CDR3 sequence (DNA): TGTGCCAGCAGCTTCCCCGCCGGGACACCAGCGCGCTACAATGAGCAGTTCTTC.

This clone was detected once. The J gene is TRBJ2-2, the V gene TRBV19; D unresolved. CDR1 is LNHDA, CDR2 SQIVND, per germline (reference sequence). Trimming cost V 5 bases and J 8 bases, with 12 bases left between them. The CDR3 is made up of 13 amino acids. CDR3 in amino acids: CASSSHREGELFF. In DNA, the CDR3 is TGTGCCAGTAGTTCCCATCGTGAGGGGGAGCTGTTTTTT.

This chain connects TRBV6-4 to TRBJ2-1; TRBD2 might be the D (6 bases). The CDR3 contains 13 residues. Trimming cost V 8 bases and J 4 bases, with 12 bases left between them. Germline V gene sequence: CDR1 MRHNA, CDR2 SNTAGT. CDR3 in amino acids: CASAAGLYNEQFF. The CDR3 DNA reads TGTGCCAGCGCAGCGGGCCTTTACAATGAGCAGTTCTTC.

The chain has TRBV7-9 and TRBJ2-5; TRBD1 matches at 7 bases. The V gene end was trimmed by 2 bases and the J gene end by 4 bases; junction bases not matched to a gene: 10. The CDR3 totals 16 residues. The germline V gene has CDR1 SEHNR and CDR2 FQNEAQ (reference sequence). CDR3: CASSLPPGQSGETQYF. The CDR3 DNA reads TGTGCCAGCAGCTTACCCCCGGGACAGTCCGGAGAGACCCAGTACTTC.

The J gene is TRBJ1-5, the V gene TRBV7-2; weak D call: TRBD1 (6 bases). The CDR3 has 13 residues. In germline, CDR1 is SGHTA, CDR2 FQGNSA. The V and J ends lost 0 bases and 8 bases respectively, with 8 bases between them. The CDR3 spells CASSLAGQKPQHF. The CDR3 bases are TGTGCCAGCAGCTTAGCCGGACAGAAGCCCCAGCATTTT.